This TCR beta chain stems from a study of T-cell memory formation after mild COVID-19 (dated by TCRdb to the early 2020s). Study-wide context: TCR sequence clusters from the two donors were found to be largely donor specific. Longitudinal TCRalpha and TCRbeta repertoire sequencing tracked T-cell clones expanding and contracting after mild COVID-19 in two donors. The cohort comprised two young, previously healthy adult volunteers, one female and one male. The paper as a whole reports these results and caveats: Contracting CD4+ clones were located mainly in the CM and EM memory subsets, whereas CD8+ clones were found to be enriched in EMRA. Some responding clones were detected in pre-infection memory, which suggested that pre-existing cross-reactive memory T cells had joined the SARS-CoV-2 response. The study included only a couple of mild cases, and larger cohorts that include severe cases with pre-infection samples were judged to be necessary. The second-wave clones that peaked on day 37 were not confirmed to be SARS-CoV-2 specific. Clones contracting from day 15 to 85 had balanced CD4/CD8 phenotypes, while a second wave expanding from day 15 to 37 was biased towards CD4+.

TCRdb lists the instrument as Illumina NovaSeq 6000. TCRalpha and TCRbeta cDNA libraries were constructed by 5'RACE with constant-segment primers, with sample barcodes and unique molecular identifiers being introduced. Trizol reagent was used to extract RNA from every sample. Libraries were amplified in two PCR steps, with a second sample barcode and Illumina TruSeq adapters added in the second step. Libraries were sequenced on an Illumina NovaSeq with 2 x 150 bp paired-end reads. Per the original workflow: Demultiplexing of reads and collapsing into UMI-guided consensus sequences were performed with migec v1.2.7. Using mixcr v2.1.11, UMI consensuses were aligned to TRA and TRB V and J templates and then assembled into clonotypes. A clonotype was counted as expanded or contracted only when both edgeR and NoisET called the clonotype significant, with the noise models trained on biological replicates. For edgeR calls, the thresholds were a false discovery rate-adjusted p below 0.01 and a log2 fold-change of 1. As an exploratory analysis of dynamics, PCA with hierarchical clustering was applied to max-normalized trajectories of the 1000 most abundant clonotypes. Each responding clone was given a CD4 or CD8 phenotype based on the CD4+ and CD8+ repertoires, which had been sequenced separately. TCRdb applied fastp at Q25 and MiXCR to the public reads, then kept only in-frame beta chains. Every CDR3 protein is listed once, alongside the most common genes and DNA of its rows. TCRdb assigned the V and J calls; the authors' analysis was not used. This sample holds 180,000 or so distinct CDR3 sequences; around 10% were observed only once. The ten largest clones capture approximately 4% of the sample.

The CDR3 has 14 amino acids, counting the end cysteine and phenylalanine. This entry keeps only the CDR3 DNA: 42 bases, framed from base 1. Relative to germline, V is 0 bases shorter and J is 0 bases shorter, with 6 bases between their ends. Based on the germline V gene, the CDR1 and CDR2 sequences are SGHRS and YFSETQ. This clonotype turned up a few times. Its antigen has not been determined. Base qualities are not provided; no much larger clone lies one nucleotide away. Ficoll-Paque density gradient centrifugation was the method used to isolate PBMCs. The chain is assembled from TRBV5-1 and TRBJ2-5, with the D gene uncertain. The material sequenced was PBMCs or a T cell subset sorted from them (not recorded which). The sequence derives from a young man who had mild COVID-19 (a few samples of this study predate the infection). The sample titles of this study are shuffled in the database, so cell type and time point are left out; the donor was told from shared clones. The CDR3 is CASSLGSNQETQYF. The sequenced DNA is TGCGCCAGCAGCTTGGGGTCGAACCAAGAGACCCAGTACTTC.